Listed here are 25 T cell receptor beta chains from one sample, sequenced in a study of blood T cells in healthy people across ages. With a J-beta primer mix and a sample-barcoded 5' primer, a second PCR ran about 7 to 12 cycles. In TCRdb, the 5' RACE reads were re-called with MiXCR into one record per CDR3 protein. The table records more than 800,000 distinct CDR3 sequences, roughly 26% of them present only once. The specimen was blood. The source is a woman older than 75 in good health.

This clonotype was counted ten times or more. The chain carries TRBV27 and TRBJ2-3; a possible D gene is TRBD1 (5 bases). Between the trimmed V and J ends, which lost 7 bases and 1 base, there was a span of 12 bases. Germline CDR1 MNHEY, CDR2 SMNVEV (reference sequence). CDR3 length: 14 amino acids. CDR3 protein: CASTARQRTDTQYF. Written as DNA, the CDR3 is TGTGCCAGCACCGCGAGACAGCGCACAGATACGCAGTATTTT.

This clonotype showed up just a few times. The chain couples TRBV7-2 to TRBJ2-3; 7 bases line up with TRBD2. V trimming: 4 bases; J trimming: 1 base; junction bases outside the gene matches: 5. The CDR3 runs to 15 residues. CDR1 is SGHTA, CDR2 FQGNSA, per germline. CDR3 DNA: TGTGCCAGCAGCTCCGATGCGGGGGGCACAGATACGCAGTATTTT. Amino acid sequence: CASSSDAGGTDTQYF.

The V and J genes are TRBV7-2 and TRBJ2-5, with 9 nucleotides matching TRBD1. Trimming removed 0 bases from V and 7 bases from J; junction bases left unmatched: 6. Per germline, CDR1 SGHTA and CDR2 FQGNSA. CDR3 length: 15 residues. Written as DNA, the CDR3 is TGTGCCAGCAGCTTAGCGGGGACAGGGTCGGGGACCCAGTACTTC. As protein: CASSLAGTGSGTQYF. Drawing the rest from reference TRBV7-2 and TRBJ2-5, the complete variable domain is GAGVSQSPSNKVTEKGKDVELRCDPISGHTALYWYRQSLGQGLEFLIYFQGNSAPDKSGLPSDRFSAERTGGSVSTLTIQRTQQEDSAVYLCASSLAGTGSGTQYFGPGTRLLVL.

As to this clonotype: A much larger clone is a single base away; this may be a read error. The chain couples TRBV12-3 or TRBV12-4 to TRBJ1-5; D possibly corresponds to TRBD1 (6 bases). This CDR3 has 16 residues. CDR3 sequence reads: CASSQRSGAGNRPQHF. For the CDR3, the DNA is TGTGCCAGCAGTCAGCGGTCGGGGGCCGGCAATCGGCCCCAGCATTTT.

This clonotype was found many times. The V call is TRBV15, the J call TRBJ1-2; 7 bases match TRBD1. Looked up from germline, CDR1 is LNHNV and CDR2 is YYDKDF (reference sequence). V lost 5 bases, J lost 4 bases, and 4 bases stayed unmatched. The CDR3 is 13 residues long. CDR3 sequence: CATSAQGPYGYTF. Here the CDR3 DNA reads TGTGCCACCAGCGCACAGGGGCCCTATGGCTACACCTTC.

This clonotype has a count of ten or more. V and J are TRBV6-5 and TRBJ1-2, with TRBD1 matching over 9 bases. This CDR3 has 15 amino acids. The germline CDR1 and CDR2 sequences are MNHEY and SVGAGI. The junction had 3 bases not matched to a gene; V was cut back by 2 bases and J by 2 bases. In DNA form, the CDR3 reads TGTGCCAGCAGTTACGGACAGGGGCACAACTATGGCTACACCTTC. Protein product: CASSYGQGHNYGYTF.

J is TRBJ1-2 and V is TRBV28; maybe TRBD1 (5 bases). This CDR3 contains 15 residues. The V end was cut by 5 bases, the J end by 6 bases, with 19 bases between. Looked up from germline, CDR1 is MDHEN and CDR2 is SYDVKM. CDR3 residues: CASSPLKSGPDGYTF. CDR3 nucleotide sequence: TGTGCCAGCAGTCCCTTAAAATCAGGGCCCGATGGCTACACCTTC.

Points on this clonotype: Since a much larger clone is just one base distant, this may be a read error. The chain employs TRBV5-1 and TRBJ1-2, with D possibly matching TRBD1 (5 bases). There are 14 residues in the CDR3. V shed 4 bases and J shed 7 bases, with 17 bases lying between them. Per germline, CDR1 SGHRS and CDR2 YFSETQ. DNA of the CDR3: TGCGCCAGCAGCCTCGCCTCCGGGGCCGGTGGCTACACCTTC. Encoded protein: CASSLASGAGGYTF.

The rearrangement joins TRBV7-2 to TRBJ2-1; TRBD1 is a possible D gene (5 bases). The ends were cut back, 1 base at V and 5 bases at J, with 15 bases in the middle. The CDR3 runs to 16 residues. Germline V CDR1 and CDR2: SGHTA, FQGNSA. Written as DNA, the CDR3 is TGTGCCAGCAGCTTAGTAGCCGGGTTGGGGCACAATGAGCAGTTCTTC. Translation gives CASSLVAGLGHNEQFF.

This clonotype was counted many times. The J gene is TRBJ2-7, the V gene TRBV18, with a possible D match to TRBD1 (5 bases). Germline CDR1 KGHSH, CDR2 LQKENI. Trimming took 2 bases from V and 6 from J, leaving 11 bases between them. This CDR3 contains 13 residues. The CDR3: CASSPGDSSEQYF. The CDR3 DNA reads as TGTGCCAGCTCACCAGGCGACAGCTCCGAGCAGTACTTC.

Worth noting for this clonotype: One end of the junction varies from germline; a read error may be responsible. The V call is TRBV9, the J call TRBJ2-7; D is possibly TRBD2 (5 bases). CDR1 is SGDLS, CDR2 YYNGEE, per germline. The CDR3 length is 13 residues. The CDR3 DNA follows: TGTGTCAGCAGCCCTACTAGCTCCTACGAGCAGTACTTC. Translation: CVSSPTSSYEQYF.

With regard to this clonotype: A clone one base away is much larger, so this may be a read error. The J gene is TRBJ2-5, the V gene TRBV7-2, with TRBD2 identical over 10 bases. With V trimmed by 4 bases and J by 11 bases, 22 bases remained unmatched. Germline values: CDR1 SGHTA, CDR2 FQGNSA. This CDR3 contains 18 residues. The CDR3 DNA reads TGTGCCAGCAGCTACCGGGGTCCCCAGCGGGGGGGCGACAATGAGCAGTACTTC. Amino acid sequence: CASSYRGPQRGGDNEQYF.

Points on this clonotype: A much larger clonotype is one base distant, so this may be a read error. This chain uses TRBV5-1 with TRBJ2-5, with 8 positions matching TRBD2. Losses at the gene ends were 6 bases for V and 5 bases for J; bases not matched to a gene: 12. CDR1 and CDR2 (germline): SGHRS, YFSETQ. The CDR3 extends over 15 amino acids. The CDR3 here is CASNSTAGGRETQYF. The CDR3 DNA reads TGCGCCAGCAACTCGACGGCGGGGGGTAGGGAGACCCAGTACTTC.

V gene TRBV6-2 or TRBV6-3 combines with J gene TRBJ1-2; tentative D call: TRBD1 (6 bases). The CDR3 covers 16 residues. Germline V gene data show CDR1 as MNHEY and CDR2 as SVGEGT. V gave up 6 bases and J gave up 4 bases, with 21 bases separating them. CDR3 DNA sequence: TGTGCCAGCAGATCCATGGGACACACGGAGGCCTATGGCTACACCTTC. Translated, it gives CASRSMGHTEAYGYTF.

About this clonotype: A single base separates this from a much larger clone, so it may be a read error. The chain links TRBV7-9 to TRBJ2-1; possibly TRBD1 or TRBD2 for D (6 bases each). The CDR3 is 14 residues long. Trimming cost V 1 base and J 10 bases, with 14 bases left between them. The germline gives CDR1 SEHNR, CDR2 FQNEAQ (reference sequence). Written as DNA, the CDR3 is TGTGCCAGCAGCTTAGAGACTAGGGGGAACGAGCAGTTCTTC. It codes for CASSLETRGNEQFF.

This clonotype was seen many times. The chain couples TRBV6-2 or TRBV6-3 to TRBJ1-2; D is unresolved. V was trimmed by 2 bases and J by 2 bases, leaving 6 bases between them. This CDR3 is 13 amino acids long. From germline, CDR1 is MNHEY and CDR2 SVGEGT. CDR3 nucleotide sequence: TGTGCCAGCAGTTACAGAGACAACTATGGCTACACCTTC. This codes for CASSYRDNYGYTF.

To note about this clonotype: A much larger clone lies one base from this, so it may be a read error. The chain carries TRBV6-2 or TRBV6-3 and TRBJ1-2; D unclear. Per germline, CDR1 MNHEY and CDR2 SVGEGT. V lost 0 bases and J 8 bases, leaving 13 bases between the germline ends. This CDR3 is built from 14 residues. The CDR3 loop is CASSYSPVPRGYTF. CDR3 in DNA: TGTGCCAGCAGTTACTCGCCCGTTCCGAGAGGCTACACCTTC.

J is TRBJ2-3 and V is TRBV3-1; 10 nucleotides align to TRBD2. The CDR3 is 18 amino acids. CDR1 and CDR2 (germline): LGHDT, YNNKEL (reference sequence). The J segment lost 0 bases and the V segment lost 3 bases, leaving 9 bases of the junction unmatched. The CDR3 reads CASSQWTSGASSTDTQYF. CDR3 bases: TGTGCCAGCAGCCAGTGGACTAGCGGAGCGTCTAGCACAGATACGCAGTATTTT.

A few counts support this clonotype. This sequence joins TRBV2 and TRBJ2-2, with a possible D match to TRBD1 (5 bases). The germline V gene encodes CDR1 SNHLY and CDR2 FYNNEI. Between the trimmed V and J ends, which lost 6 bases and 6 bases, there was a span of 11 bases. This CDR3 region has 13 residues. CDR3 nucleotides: TGTGCCAGCAGCGTTGGACACGCCGGGGAGCTGTTTTTT. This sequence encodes CASSVGHAGELFF.

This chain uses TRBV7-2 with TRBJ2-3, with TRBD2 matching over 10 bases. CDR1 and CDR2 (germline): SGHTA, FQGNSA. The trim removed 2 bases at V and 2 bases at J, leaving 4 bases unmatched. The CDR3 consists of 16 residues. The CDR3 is CASSLFSGGNTDTQYF. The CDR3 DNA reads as TGTGCCAGCAGCTTATTTAGCGGGGGGAACACAGATACGCAGTATTTT.

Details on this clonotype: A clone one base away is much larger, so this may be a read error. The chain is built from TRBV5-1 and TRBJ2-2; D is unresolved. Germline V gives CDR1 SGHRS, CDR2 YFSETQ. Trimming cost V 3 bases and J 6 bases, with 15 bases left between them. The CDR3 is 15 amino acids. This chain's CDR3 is CASSWAGERAGELFF. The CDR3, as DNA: TGCGCCAGCAGCTGGGCCGGCGAACGGGCCGGGGAGCTGTTTTTT.

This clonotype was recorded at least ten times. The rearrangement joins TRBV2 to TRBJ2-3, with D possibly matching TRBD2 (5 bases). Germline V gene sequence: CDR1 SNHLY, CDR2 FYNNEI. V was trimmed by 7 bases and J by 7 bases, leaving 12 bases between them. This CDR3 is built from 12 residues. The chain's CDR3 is CASTIGENTQYF. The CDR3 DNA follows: TGTGCCAGCACGATCGGGGAAAATACGCAGTATTTT.

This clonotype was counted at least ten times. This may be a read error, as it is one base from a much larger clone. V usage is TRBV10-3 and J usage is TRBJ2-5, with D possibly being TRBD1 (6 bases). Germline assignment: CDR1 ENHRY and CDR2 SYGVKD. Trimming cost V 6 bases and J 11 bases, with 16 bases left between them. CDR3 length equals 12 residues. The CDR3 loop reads CAISQQGWEQYF. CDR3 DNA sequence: TGTGCCATCAGCCAACAGGGTTGGGAGCAGTACTTC.

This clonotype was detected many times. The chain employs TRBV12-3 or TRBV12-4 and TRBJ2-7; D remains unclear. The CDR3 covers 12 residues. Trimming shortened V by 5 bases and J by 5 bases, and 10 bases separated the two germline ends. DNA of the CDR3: TGTGCCAGCAGTCCAACGGACGACGAGCAGTACTTC. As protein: CASSPTDDEQYF.

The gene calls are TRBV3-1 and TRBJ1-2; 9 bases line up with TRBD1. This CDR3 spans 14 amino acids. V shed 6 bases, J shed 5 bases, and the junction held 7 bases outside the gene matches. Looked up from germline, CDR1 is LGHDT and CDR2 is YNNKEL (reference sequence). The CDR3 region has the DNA TGTGCCAGCAGTTCTGCCGGGACAGGGTATGGCTACACCTTC. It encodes CASSSAGTGYGYTF.